The rows below give T cell receptor beta chains drawn from one sample of a study of T cell responses to AZD1222 COVID-19 vaccine. The repertoire was sequenced with immunoSEQ multiplex PCR; TCRdb's copy has only in-frame clones and lacks some. The sample includes 150,000 or so clones, around 90% seen only once; the top ten take around 1.3%. Sequencing was performed on peripheral blood, taken on day 0 of AZD1222 vaccination. The receptors derive from an adult in good health. Both conserved end residues are part of each CDR3. A D gene is named only where the DNA matches it firmly. Where a row states a size, it is once, few, many or the class of an expanded clone; other rows omit it.

TRBV12-5	.	TRBJ2-3	TRBD2	CASGYPGLVGTKDTQYF	TGTGCTAGTGGTTACCCGGGACTAGTTGGGACAAAAGATACGCAGTATTTT
TRBV27	.	TRBJ2-7	TRBD1	CASRDRGGSYEQYF	TGTGCCAGCAGGGACAGGGGGGGCTCCTACGAGCAGTACTTC
TRBV7-3	.	TRBJ2-3	TRBD1	CASSLATGLNTQYF	TGTGCCAGCAGCTTAGCGACAGGGTTAAATACGCAGTATTTT
TRBV30	.	TRBJ1-1	.	CAWSDRGTEAFF	TGTGCCTGGAGTGACAGAGGAACTGAAGCTTTCTTT
TRBV7-2	.	TRBJ1-5	.	CASSLRGGNQPQHF	TGTGCCAGCAGCTTACGGGGGGGCAATCAGCCCCAGCATTTT
TRBV9	.	TRBJ1-5	.	CASSHRENNQPQHF	TGTGCCAGCAGCCACCGGGAGAACAATCAGCCCCAGCATTTT
TRBV11-1	.	TRBJ2-7	.	CASSLGRYEQYF	TGTGCCAGCAGCTTAGGGCGGTACGAGCAGTACTTC
TRBV19	.	TRBJ2-1	.	CASSMTLGRNEQFF	TGTGCCAGTAGTATGACCTTGGGGAGGAATGAGCAGTTCTTC
TRBV6-5	.	TRBJ1-1	.	CASSYQPLINTEAFF	TGTGCCAGCAGTTACCAACCCCTAATAAACACTGAAGCTTTCTTT
TRBV30	.	TRBJ1-6	TRBD1	CAWAETGYSPLHF	TGTGCCTGGGCAGAGACAGGGTACTCACCCCTCCACTTT
TRBV11-1	.	TRBJ1-4	.	CASSFEGSRLFF	TGTGCCAGCAGCTTCGAGGGTAGTAGACTGTTTTTT
TRBV19	.	TRBJ1-5	TRBD1	CASINPTGFGNQPQHF	TGTGCCAGTATCAACCCGACAGGGTTCGGTAATCAGCCCCAGCATTTT
TRBV28	.	TRBJ1-1	TRBD1	CASSLGAGGGGEAFF	TGTGCCAGCAGTTTAGGCGCAGGGGGCGGGGGTGAAGCTTTCTTT
TRBV11-2	.	TRBJ2-1	.	CASSLMVPESSYNEQFF	TGTGCCAGCAGCTTAATGGTGCCGGAGAGCTCCTACAATGAGCAGTTCTTC
TRBV18	.	TRBJ1-2	.	CASSPGGNYGYTF	TGTGCCAGCTCACCCGGGGGAAACTATGGCTACACCTTC
TRBV6-5	.	TRBJ1-2	TRBD1	CASSYSSGGNYGYTF	TGTGCCAGCAGTTACTCCTCAGGGGGCAACTATGGCTACACCTTC
TRBV11-2	.	TRBJ1-1	.	CASSFIGTHLRTEAFF	TGTGCCAGCAGCTTCATTGGGACACACCTTAGGACTGAAGCTTTCTTT
TRBV10-1	.	TRBJ1-3	.	CASSGGARLGNTIYF	TGCGCCAGCAGCGGGGGGGCACGCCTTGGAAACACCATATATTTT
TRBV18	.	TRBJ2-7	TRBD2	CASSPGLAGPYEQYF	TGTGCCAGCTCACCGGGACTAGCGGGCCCGTACGAGCAGTACTTC
TRBV29-1	once	TRBJ1-2	TRBD1	CSVEAGGRGLGGYTF	TGCAGCGTTGAAGCCGGAGGGAGGGGGCTAGGTGGCTACACCTTC
TRBV30	once	TRBJ2-7	.	CAWSGGTASYEQYF	TGTGCCTGGAGTGGCGGGACTGCCTCCTACGAGCAGTACTTC
TRBV12-3/TRBV12-4	.	TRBJ1-1	.	CASTHMGDEAFF	TGTGCCAGCACCCATATGGGGGATGAAGCTTTCTTT
TRBV5-4	.	TRBJ2-6	.	CASSLGGSGANVLTF	TGTGCCAGCAGCTTGGGGGGCTCTGGGGCCAACGTCCTGACTTTC
TRBV7-2	.	TRBJ1-6	.	CASSLDSRNSPLHF	TGTGCCAGCAGCTTAGATTCCAGGAATTCACCCCTCCACTTT
TRBV3-1/TRBV3-2	.	TRBJ1-2	.	CASSPDPSYTF	TGTGCCAGCAGCCCGGACCCTTCCTACACCTTC
TRBV7-9	.	TRBJ2-6	.	CASSALRGSTGTGANVLTF	TGTGCCAGCAGCGCCCTCCGGGGATCCACAGGGACTGGGGCCAACGTCCTGACTTTC
TRBV6-2/TRBV6-3	.	TRBJ2-1	TRBD2	CASSRLSGRSYNEQFF	TGTGCCAGCAGTAGGCTTAGCGGGAGGTCCTACAATGAGCAGTTCTTC
TRBV3-1/TRBV3-2	.	TRBJ2-2	TRBD1	CASSPAGDRTGELFF	TGTGCCAGCAGCCCCGCCGGGGACAGGACCGGGGAGCTGTTTTTT
TRBV7-2	.	TRBJ2-2	.	CASSLEGLRGELFF	TGTGCCAGCAGCTTAGAGGGACTTCGGGGGGAGCTGTTTTTT
TRBV27	.	TRBJ2-1	.	CASSSGPSVGQFF	TGTGCCAGCAGTTCGGGACCCTCCGTTGGGCAGTTCTTC
TRBV19	.	TRBJ1-5	.	CASSISGTRSNQPQHF	TGTGCCAGTAGTATATCCGGGACACGGAGCAATCAGCCCCAGCATTTT
TRBV7-8	.	TRBJ1-3	.	CASSPGFPGNTIYF	TGTGCCAGCAGCCCAGGGTTCCCTGGAAACACCATATATTTT
TRBV18	.	TRBJ2-2	TRBD1	CASSRPRTGDTGELFF	TGTGCCAGCTCACGACCGAGGACAGGGGACACCGGGGAGCTGTTTTTT
TRBV5-1	.	TRBJ2-5	TRBD1	CASSLSVTGSRVQGVGETQYF	TGCGCCAGCAGCTTGTCGGTGACTGGAAGTAGGGTCCAGGGGGTAGGAGAGACCCAGTACTTC
TRBV30	once	TRBJ2-5	TRBD2	CAWRGLAGGPQDF	TGTGCCTGGAGGGGACTAGCGGGGGGGCCTCAAGACTTC
TRBV5-4	.	TRBJ1-2	.	CASTLPPGLGYTF	TGTGCCAGCACCCTCCCCCCGGGTCTGGGCTACACCTTC
TRBV24-1	once	TRBJ1-5	TRBD1	CATSDLNRGPGCNQPQHF	TGTGCCACCAGTGACCTTAACAGGGGGCCGGGGTGCAATCAGCCCCAGCATTTT
TRBV27	once	TRBJ1-5	.	CASSLNRNQPQHF	TGTGCCAGCAGTTTAAACCGCAATCAGCCCCAGCATTTT
TRBV4-1	.	TRBJ2-7	TRBD2	CASSLRLAVLYEQYF	TGCGCCAGCAGCCTAAGACTAGCAGTCCTTTACGAGCAGTACTTC
TRBV6-4	large	TRBJ2-1	TRBD2	CASSERLAGVDEQFF	TGTGCCAGCAGTGAAAGACTAGCGGGGGTAGATGAGCAGTTCTTC
TRBV20-1	.	TRBJ1-2	TRBD1	CSASLQGAYYGYTF	TGCAGTGCTAGTCTTCAGGGGGCCTACTATGGCTACACCTTC
TRBV6-4	.	TRBJ1-2	TRBD1	CASSDSAGGAHTF	TGTGCCAGCAGTGACTCGGCAGGGGGCGCACACACCTTC
TRBV14	.	TRBJ1-2	.	CASSQDIYGGAGGYTF	TGTGCCAGCAGCCAAGATATCTACGGGGGGGCAGGTGGCTACACCTTC
TRBV7-2	.	TRBJ2-2	.	CASSFRLGPTNTGELFF	TGTGCCAGCAGCTTCCGTCTGGGACCGACCAACACCGGGGAGCTGTTTTTT
TRBV20-1	.	TRBJ1-2	.	CSAQISYGYTF	TGCAGTGCTCAGATTTCCTATGGCTACACCTTC
TRBV30	.	TRBJ1-1	.	CAWSDPSGPTGEAFF	TGTGCCTGGAGTGACCCCTCGGGACCGACAGGTGAAGCTTTCTTT
TRBV19	.	TRBJ1-5	TRBD1	CASSLWTGGGSQPQHF	TGTGCCAGTAGTCTGTGGACAGGGGGGGGCAGTCAGCCCCAGCATTTT
TRBV14	.	TRBJ1-2	TRBD1	CASSAGGADGYTF	TGTGCCAGCAGCGCAGGGGGCGCGGATGGCTACACCTTC
TRBV7-9	once	TRBJ1-2	.	CASSLDGHYGYTF	TGTGCCAGCAGCTTAGATGGTCATTATGGCTACACCTTC
TRBV27	.	TRBJ2-7	TRBD1	CASNTGGEQYF	TGTGCCAGCAATACAGGGGGCGAGCAGTACTTC
TRBV7-8	.	TRBJ1-6	.	CASSDGSSYNSPLHF	TGTGCCAGCAGTGATGGGAGCTCCTATAATTCACCCCTCCACTTT
TRBV7-2	.	TRBJ1-6	.	CASSPPQGPYNSPLHF	TGTGCCAGCAGCCCTCCTCAGGGCCCCTATAATTCACCCCTCCACTTT
TRBV28	.	TRBJ2-7	TRBD1	CASSLLPGQGGGQYF	TGTGCCAGCAGTTTATTACCGGGACAGGGAGGGGGGCAGTACTTC
TRBV2	.	TRBJ2-1	TRBD2	CASGAGTSLDEQFF	TGTGCCAGCGGAGCCGGGACTAGCCTCGATGAGCAGTTCTTC
TRBV29-1	.	TRBJ1-2	.	CSVLRDGEVGYTF	TGCAGCGTCCTCCGGGACGGTGAGGTGGGCTACACCTTC